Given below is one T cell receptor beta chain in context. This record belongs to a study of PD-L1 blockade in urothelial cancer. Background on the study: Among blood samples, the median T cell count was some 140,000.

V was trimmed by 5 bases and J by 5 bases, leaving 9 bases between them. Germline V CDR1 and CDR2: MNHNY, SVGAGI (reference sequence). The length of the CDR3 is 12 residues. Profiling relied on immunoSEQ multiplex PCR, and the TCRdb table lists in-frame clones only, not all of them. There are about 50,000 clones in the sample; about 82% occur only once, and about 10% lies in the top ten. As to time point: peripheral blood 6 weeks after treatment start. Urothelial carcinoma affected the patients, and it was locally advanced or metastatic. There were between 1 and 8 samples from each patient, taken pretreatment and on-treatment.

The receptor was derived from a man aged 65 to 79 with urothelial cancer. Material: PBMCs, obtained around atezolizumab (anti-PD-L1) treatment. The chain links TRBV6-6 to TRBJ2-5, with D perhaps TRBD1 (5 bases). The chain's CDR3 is CASSPAGETQYF. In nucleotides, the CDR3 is TGTGCCAGCAGTCCCGCAGGGGAGACCCAGTACTTC.